This passage covers 18 T cell receptor beta chains from one sample sequenced in a study of T-cell reconstitution after alpha-beta-depleted transplantation in children. Unique molecular identifiers were incorporated during preparation of the TCRbeta library. MiXCR was run by TCRdb on the PCR reads, yielding one entry per CDR3 protein. The sample has about 230,000 distinct CDR3 sequences; 9.7% are singletons. The material sequenced was PBMCs from the stem cell graft donor, taken from the stem cell graft. These TCRs come from a human donor who donated a stem cell graft to a child with SCID.

A note on this clonotype: This clone may be a read error of a much larger clone one base away. The CDR3 end shows no conserved phenylalanine or tryptophan, and so a read error is likely. The genes are TRBV7-2 and TRBJ2-7; a possible D gene is TRBD2 (6 bases). Germline CDR1 reads SGHTA; CDR2 reads FQGNSA. V was cut by 5 bases and J by 3 bases, with 14 bases left in between. This CDR3 contains 14 residues. The CDR3 sequence is CASSQRLGLYEQYL. CDR3 bases: TGTGCCAGCAGCCAACGACTAGGCCTCTACGAGCAGTACTTG.

This clonotype was counted a few times. The rearrangement uses TRBV9 and TRBJ2-1, with TRBD2 matching 8 bases. V was pared by 5 bases and J by 9 bases, with 13 bases of the junction left unmatched. Germline-derived CDR1 and CDR2 are SGDLS and YYNGEE. CDR3 size: 15 residues. CDR3 amino acids: CASSALGGAGAEQFF. DNA of the CDR3: TGTGCCAGCAGTGCTCTCGGGGGGGCCGGGGCTGAGCAGTTCTTC.

At least ten counts were recorded for this clonotype. Germline and junction disagree at one end, which may indicate a read error. This rearrangement joins TRBV20-1 to TRBJ2-5; D remains ambiguous. Germline V CDR1 and CDR2: DFQATT, SNEGSKA (reference sequence). The CDR3 is 8 amino acids. The CDR3 spells CSALDGSF. Here the CDR3 DNA reads TGCAGTGCTCTGGACGGGTCCTTC.

This clonotype was detected ten times or more. The chain links TRBV19 to TRBJ1-6, with 8 positions matching TRBD1. J was trimmed by 7 bases and V by 6 bases; bases with no gene match: 8. The CDR3 covers 15 residues. Germline loops: CDR1 LNHDA, CDR2 SQIVND (reference sequence). CDR3 protein: CASRSAQGANSPLHF. The CDR3 region has the DNA TGTGCCAGTAGGTCGGCGCAGGGGGCAAATTCACCCCTCCACTTT.

This clonotype was recorded at least ten times. The V and J genes are TRBV7-2 and TRBJ1-2; tentatively, D is TRBD1 (5 bases). The germline CDR1 and CDR2 sequences are SGHTA and FQGNSA. CDR3 length: 15 residues. With 2 bases removed from V and 8 bases from J, the gap between germline ends came to 18 bases. The CDR3 nucleotides are TGTGCCAGCAGCTTAATTTCCGGGGCCACCTCGGGCTACACCTTC. Its protein is CASSLISGATSGYTF.

This clonotype was seen at least ten times. This chain connects TRBV2 to TRBJ1-6, with D tentatively TRBD1 (6 bases). Germline-derived CDR1 and CDR2 are SNHLY and FYNNEI. Trimming cost V 1 base and J 7 bases, with 14 bases left between them. The CDR3 is 16 residues long. This CDR3 reads CASSEGTERANSPLHF. In DNA form, the CDR3 reads TGTGCCAGCAGTGAAGGGACAGAAAGAGCCAATTCACCCCTCCACTTT.

This clonotype was counted only a few times. V and J are TRBV4-3 and TRBJ1-2; weak D call: TRBD1 (6 bases). There are 15 residues in the CDR3. Trimming stripped 0 bases from V and 8 bases from J, with 16 bases between. CDR1 and CDR2 (germline): LGHNA, YSLEER. The CDR3 here is CASSQEQGGAGGYTF. In DNA, the CDR3 is TGCGCCAGCAGCCAAGAACAGGGTGGTGCGGGCGGCTACACCTTC.

This clonotype was seen at least ten times. The chain carries TRBV20-1 and TRBJ2-3, with 11 bases aligning to TRBD2. V lost 5 bases, J lost 2 bases, and 9 bases stayed unmatched. CDR3 size: 16 residues. Germline V gene sequence: CDR1 DFQATT, CDR2 SNEGSKA (reference sequence). Written as DNA, the CDR3 is TGCAGTGCTGCGGGCAGGGGACTAGCGGCCACAGATACGCAGTATTTT. Its protein product is CSAAGRGLAATDTQYF.

The table lists this clonotype with many counts. The V call is TRBV5-5, the J call TRBJ2-3; 7 bases align to TRBD1. Looked up from germline, CDR1 is SGHKS and CDR2 is YYEKEE (reference sequence). The CDR3 contains 14 residues. Trimming removed 4 bases from V and 2 bases from J; junction bases left unmatched: 4. This CDR3 reads CASSGGQATDTQYF. DNA for the CDR3: TGTGCCAGCAGCGGAGGACAGGCCACAGATACGCAGTATTTT.

The chain uses TRBV6-5 and TRBJ2-3; 11 positions match TRBD2. The CDR3 spans 18 residues. Germline CDR1 reads MNHEY; CDR2 reads SVGAGI. V trimming: 4 bases; J trimming: 0 bases; junction bases outside the gene matches: 9. The CDR3, as DNA: TGTGCCAGCAGTTCCATAGCGGGGGGGAGATCTAGCACAGATACGCAGTATTTT. This gives the protein CASSSIAGGRSSTDTQYF.

The chain has TRBV7-6 and TRBJ2-3; either TRBD1 or TRBD2 may supply D (6 bases each). Trimming shortened V by 1 base and J by 5 bases, and 10 bases separated the two germline ends. The CDR3 contains 14 residues. Germline V CDR1 and CDR2: SGHVS, FNYEAQ. CDR3 nucleotide sequence: TGTGCCAGCAGCTTAGTAGGGGGGTTAGATACGCAGTATTTT. Its protein product is CASSLVGGLDTQYF. The variable domain in full, completed from reference TRBV7-6 and TRBJ2-3, reads GAGVSQSPRYKVTKRGQDVALRCDPISGHVSLYWYRQALGQGPEFLTYFNYEAQQDKSGLPNDRFSAERPEGSISTLTIQRTEQRDSAMYRCASSLVGGLDTQYFGPGTRLTVL.

By share of the sample, this clonotype is medium-sized. The V gene is TRBV5-1, the J gene TRBJ2-1, with no clear D. In germline, CDR1 is SGHRS, CDR2 YFSETQ. The CDR3 spans 15 residues. Trimming shortened V by 0 bases and J by 4 bases, and 11 bases separated the two germline ends. The CDR3 protein is CASSLEGQLYNEQFF. The CDR3 DNA is TGCGCCAGCAGCTTGGAAGGGCAGCTTTACAATGAGCAGTTCTTC. Drawing the rest from reference TRBV5-1 and TRBJ2-1, the complete variable domain is KAGVTQTPRYLIKTRGQQVTLSCSPISGHRSVSWYQQTPGQGLQFLFEYFSETQRNKGNFPGRFSGRQFSNSRSEMNVSTLELGDSALYLCASSLEGQLYNEQFFGPGTRLTVL.

This clonotype appeared many times. The V and J genes are TRBV27 and TRBJ1-2, with TRBD1 identical over 12 bases. CDR1 and CDR2 from the germline V gene are MNHEY and SMNVEV (reference sequence). The CDR3 covers 15 residues. V lost 6 bases and J lost 4; bases outside the gene matches: 6. DNA of the CDR3: TGTGCCAGCAGCCCCGGGACAGGGGGCGGCTATGGCTACACCTTC. Protein product: CASSPGTGGGYGYTF.

This clonotype was detected ten times or more. The CDR3 coding sequence is TGTGCCAGCAGCCAAGATACAGGGGGCTATGGCTACACCTTC. This translates into CASSQDTGGYGYTF. This chain uses TRBV4-2 with TRBJ1-2; 8 nucleotides match TRBD1. V lost 0 bases to trimming and J lost 4 bases; unmatched junction nucleotides: 1. The germline CDR1 and CDR2 sequences are LGHNA and YNFKEQ. CDR3 size: 14 residues.

This clonotype has a count of ten or more. This chain joins TRBV25-1 and TRBJ2-7, with 8 nucleotides matching TRBD1. The CDR3 runs 14 residues. The junction had 3 bases not matched to a gene; V was cut back by 3 bases and J by 2 bases. Looked up from germline, CDR1 is MGHDK and CDR2 is SYGVNS. DNA for the CDR3: TGTGCCAGCAGTGATGCGGACAGGGCCTACGAGCAGTACTTC. It translates to CASSDADRAYEQYF.

This clonotype was recorded a few times. The chain combines TRBV18 with TRBJ2-2, with D tentatively TRBD2 (6 bases). Trimming cost V 1 base and J 7 bases, with 7 bases left between them. The CDR3 totals 13 residues. From germline, CDR1 is KGHSH and CDR2 LQKENI. CDR3 amino acids: CASSPQEGGELFF. CDR3 nucleotide sequence: TGTGCCAGCTCACCACAGGAGGGCGGGGAGCTGTTTTTT.

This clonotype was seen repeatedly, ten times or more. This sequence joins TRBV7-3 and TRBJ1-1; TRBD1 is a possible D gene (6 bases). The CDR3 contains 13 residues. Germline lookup yields CDR1 SGHTA and CDR2 FQGTGA. Trimming shortened V by 4 bases and J by 6 bases, and 12 bases separated the two germline ends. CDR3 amino acids: CASSSAGAAEAFF. In DNA, the CDR3 is TGTGCCAGCAGCTCCGCGGGGGCAGCTGAAGCTTTCTTT.

Ten or more counts support this clonotype. The chain is built from TRBV19 and TRBJ1-1; D gene uncertain. Between the trimmed V and J ends, which lost 6 bases and 0 bases, there was a span of 8 bases. The CDR3 is made up of 13 amino acids. CDR1 LNHDA and CDR2 SQIVND come from the germline V gene (reference sequence). CDR3 DNA sequence: TGTGCCAGTAGCACCTGGGTGAACACTGAAGCTTTCTTT. It encodes CASSTWVNTEAFF.